Each of the 22 T cell receptor beta chains below was sequenced from the same sample in a study of shared clonotypes between healthy human individuals (TCRdb year 2020). Libraries were constructed by the immunoSEQ multiplex PCR assay. TCRdb mirrors the immuneACCESS table, restricted to in-frame sequences. Some clones are absent from its copies; in checked studies, under half trace to an unresolved V gene, and the reason for the others is unknown. The sample includes 2 million to 2.5 million clones, with over 85% observed a single time. About 0.39% of the sample is in the top ten clones. Input material: naive CD4+ T cells from PBMCs. The cell subset or site label corresponds to: CD45RA+ positively selected. The receptors come from a man aged 18 to 30 in good health. Some clones in this sample may be carry-over from other donors' samples.

This clone was counted a single time. The J gene is TRBJ2-3, the V gene TRBV30; D remains unclear. Between the trimmed V and J ends, which lost 0 bases and 3 bases, there was a span of 10 bases. The CDR3 has 14 amino acids. Germline V lookup: CDR1 GTSNPN, CDR2 SVGIG (reference sequence). The CDR3 bases are TGTGCCTGGAGTGTTCTGGCAGCTACAGATACGCAGTATTTT. Translation: CAWSVLAATDTQYF.

This clone was found a few times. The chain combines TRBV9 with TRBJ1-1; D not certain. The CDR3 runs to 14 residues. Germline loops: CDR1 SGDLS, CDR2 YYNGEE. V was cut by 0 bases and J by 1 base, with 7 bases left in between. The CDR3 DNA reads as TGTGCCAGCAGCGTAGGCCTAGCGAACACTGAAGCTTTCTTT. Its protein is CASSVGLANTEAFF.

This chain connects TRBV6-5 to TRBJ1-1, with a weak D call TRBD1 (6 bases). This CDR3 is built from 13 residues. CDR1 is MNHEY, CDR2 SVGAGI, per germline. With 0 bases removed from V and 10 bases from J, the gap between germline ends came to 12 bases. CDR3 protein: CASSYSSRGGAFF. The CDR3 DNA is TGTGCCAGCAGTTACTCGAGCAGGGGTGGAGCTTTCTTT.

About this clone: The same CDR3 also results from other DNA sequences found in this sample. V usage is TRBV19 and J usage is TRBJ1-1; D is unclear. V was trimmed by 5 bases and J by 1 base, leaving 8 bases between them. The CDR3 consists of 13 residues. Germline V gene lookup returns CDR1 LNHDA and CDR2 SQIVND (reference sequence). The CDR3 DNA sequence: TGTGCCAGTAGTCCCCGACGGAACACTGAAGCTTTCTTT. This codes for CASSPRRNTEAFF. Full variable domain (missing parts from reference TRBV19 and TRBJ1-1): DGGITQSPKYLFRKEGQNVTLSCEQNLNHDAMYWYRQDPGQGLRLIYYSQIVNDFQKGDIAEGYSVSREKKESFPLTVTSAQKNPTAFYLCASSPRRNTEAFFGQGTRLTVV.

This rearrangement joins TRBV18 to TRBJ1-1, with D hard to call. There are 11 residues in the CDR3. Per the germline V gene, CDR1 is KGHSH and CDR2 is LQKENI. V lost 9 bases to trimming and J lost 6 bases, with 11 bases between them. In DNA, the CDR3 is TGTGCCAGTGGAAGCTCGGCTGAAGCTTTCTTT. This translates into CASGSSAEAFF. The entire variable domain, with the rest obtained from reference TRBV18 and TRBJ1-1, is as follows: NAGVMQNPRHLVRRRGQEARLRCSPMKGHSHVYWYRQLPEEGLKFMVYLQKENIIDESGMPKERFSAEFPKEGPSILRIQQVVRGDSAAYFCASGSSAEAFFGQGTRLTVV.

This sequence joins TRBV2 and TRBJ2-2; D might be TRBD2 (5 bases). The CDR3 covers 14 residues. The V and J ends lost 6 bases and 4 bases respectively, with 12 bases between them. The germline V gene encodes CDR1 SNHLY and CDR2 FYNNEI. The CDR3 is CASRVWTGTGELFF. The CDR3 region has the DNA TGTGCCAGCAGGGTCTGGACTGGCACCGGGGAGCTGTTTTTT.

J is TRBJ2-7 and V is TRBV7-2, with 13 bases fitting TRBD2. CDR3 length: 17 amino acids. The V gene end was trimmed by 7 bases and the J gene end by 6 bases; junction bases not matched to a gene: 15. The germline V gene encodes CDR1 SGHTA and CDR2 FQGNSA. The CDR3 region has the DNA TGTGCCAGCACCCGGACTAGCGGGAGTAGGTTCCCGGGCGAGCAGTACTTC. Amino acids: CASTRTSGSRFPGEQYF.

V usage is TRBV29-1 and J usage is TRBJ2-3; 7 bases map to TRBD2. V dropped 0 bases and J dropped 1; count of bases not matched to a gene: 10. This CDR3 is 17 amino acids long. Germline V gives CDR1 SQVTM, CDR2 ANQGSEA. The CDR3 sequence: CSVEDGRAGEGTDTQYF. In DNA, the CDR3 is TGCAGCGTTGAAGATGGGAGGGCGGGAGAAGGCACAGATACGCAGTATTTT.

This chain joins TRBV12-5 and TRBJ1-1, with 10 bases aligning to TRBD1. V lost 3 bases and J lost 2; bases outside the gene matches: 9. The length of the CDR3 is 17 residues. Germline CDR1 is LGHNT and CDR2 is FRNRAP. Here the CDR3 reads CASGFIYGTGENTEAFF. The CDR3 nucleotides are TGTGCTAGTGGTTTTATCTACGGGACAGGGGAAAACACTGAAGCTTTCTTT.

The rearrangement uses TRBV2 and TRBJ2-1; D may match TRBD1 or TRBD2 (6 bases each). The ends were cut back, 5 bases at V and 7 bases at J, with 24 bases in the middle. The CDR3 contains 17 residues. The germline CDR1 and CDR2 sequences are SNHLY and FYNNEI. The CDR3 DNA follows: TGTGCCAGCAGTACTAGTAGCGGTGTGGGGGCCCCTAATGAGCAGTTCTTC. Translating gives CASSTSSGVGAPNEQFF. Using reference TRBV2 and TRBJ2-1 for the parts outside the CDR3, the full variable domain is EPEVTQTPSHQVTQMGQEVILRCVPISNHLYFYWYRQILGQKVEFLVSFYNNEISEKSEIFDDQFSVERPDGSNFTLKIRSTKLEDSAMYFCASSTSSGVGAPNEQFFGPGTRLTVL.

This chain joins TRBV5-1 and TRBJ2-2, with a tentative D call TRBD2 (6 bases). The CDR3 length is 16 residues. Germline V lookup: CDR1 SGHRS, CDR2 YFSETQ. V was shortened by 2 bases and J by 4 bases, with 15 bases between the two germline ends. The CDR3 reads CASSFLAKSGTGELFF. In nucleotides, the CDR3 is TGCGCCAGCAGCTTCCTAGCGAAGTCGGGCACCGGGGAGCTGTTTTTT.

In nucleotides, the CDR3 is TGCGCCAGCAGCTTGGCGGGGGTCCAATACAATGAGCAGTTCTTC. Protein: CASSLAGVQYNEQFF. The chain joins TRBV5-1 to TRBJ2-1; tentative D call: TRBD2 (6 bases). Germline CDR1 is SGHRS and CDR2 is YFSETQ. The ends were cut back, 0 bases at V and 4 bases at J, with 11 bases in the middle. This CDR3 is built from 15 residues.

This chain joins TRBV7-8 and TRBJ2-3; 11 positions agree with TRBD2. V shed 2 bases and J 3 bases; nucleotides not matched to a gene: 13. This CDR3 is 19 amino acids long. The V gene's germline CDR1 is SGHVS and CDR2 FQNEAQ. CDR3 DNA: TGTGCCAGCAGCTTAACCGGTGGATCTAGCGGGAGGTTGACAGATACGCAGTATTTT. Its protein product is CASSLTGGSSGRLTDTQYF.

V gene TRBV5-4 combines with J gene TRBJ1-2, with a weak D call TRBD1 (6 bases). The V end lost 4 bases, the J end lost 4 bases, and 17 bases lay between the germline ends. Per germline, CDR1 SGHNT and CDR2 YYREEE (reference sequence). CDR3 size: 15 residues. CDR3 loop: CASSARGLGAYGYTF. CDR3 coding DNA: TGTGCCAGCAGCGCCCGGGGGCTCGGGGCCTATGGCTACACCTTC.

The CDR3 sequence: CASSSGSSNTDTQYF. CDR3 DNA sequence: TGTGCCAGCAGTTCCGGCAGCTCGAACACAGATACGCAGTATTTT. The rearrangement joins TRBV27 to TRBJ2-3, with D uncertain. Trimming cost V 4 bases and J 2 bases, with 13 bases left between them. The CDR3 sequence is 15 residues long. The V gene's germline CDR1 is MNHEY and CDR2 SMNVEV (reference sequence).

V gene TRBV4-2 combines with J gene TRBJ2-3, with TRBD2 identical over 12 bases. Trimming took 4 bases from V and 1 from J; bases not matched to a gene: 3. The V gene's germline CDR1 is LGHNA and CDR2 YNFKEQ. This CDR3 region has 16 residues. CDR3: CASSPLAGGGTDTQYF. CDR3 sequence (DNA): TGTGCCAGCAGCCCTCTAGCGGGAGGGGGCACAGATACGCAGTATTTT.

This chain uses TRBV27 with TRBJ2-5, with 13 nucleotides matching TRBD2. The CDR3 has 18 amino acids. Germline trimming cut 4 bases from V and 5 bases from J; bases unmatched to any gene: 13. The germline V gene encodes CDR1 MNHEY and CDR2 SMNVEV (reference sequence). The chain's CDR3 is CASSSPLGLAGVGETQYF. The CDR3 DNA sequence: TGTGCCAGCAGTTCCCCCTTAGGACTAGCGGGAGTCGGGGAGACCCAGTACTTC.

As to this clone: The sample has other DNA sequences that encode this CDR3 too. V is TRBV18 and J is TRBJ2-3; D gene unclear. The CDR3 is 13 residues long. Germline CDR1 and CDR2: KGHSH and LQKENI. V lost 3 bases to trimming and J lost 3 bases, with 7 bases between them. DNA for the CDR3: TGTGCCAGCTCACCCGGCTCTACAGATACGCAGTATTTT. Amino acids: CASSPGSTDTQYF.

The chain links TRBV18 to TRBJ2-5, with 9 positions matching TRBD1. This CDR3 contains 14 residues. CDR1 and CDR2 (germline): KGHSH, LQKENI. The J segment lost 4 bases and the V segment lost 6 bases, leaving 6 bases of the junction unmatched. The CDR3 spells CASSIGTGRETQYF. For the CDR3, the DNA is TGTGCCAGCTCCATAGGGACAGGGCGAGAGACCCAGTACTTC. The variable domain in full, completed from reference TRBV18 and TRBJ2-5, reads NAGVMQNPRHLVRRRGQEARLRCSPMKGHSHVYWYRQLPEEGLKFMVYLQKENIIDESGMPKERFSAEFPKEGPSILRIQQVVRGDSAAYFCASSIGTGRETQYFGPGTRLLVL.

J is TRBJ2-3 and V is TRBV4-1, with 7 bases identical to TRBD1. J lost 6 bases, V lost 0 bases, and 12 bases had no gene match. The CDR3 contains 17 residues. The V gene's germline CDR1 is MGHRA and CDR2 YSYEKL. CDR3 nucleotides: TGCGCCAGCAGCCAAGAACCGGGACAGATAAAAGCGGATACGCAGTATTTT. This encodes CASSQEPGQIKADTQYF.

The chain has TRBV6-1 and TRBJ1-1, with 8 bases identical to TRBD1. The CDR3 runs 14 residues. CDR1 and CDR2 from the germline V gene are MNHNS and SASEGT. The J segment lost 1 base and the V segment lost 5 bases, leaving 3 bases of the junction unmatched. The CDR3 sequence is CASSRTGWNTEAFF. The DNA of the CDR3 is TGTGCCAGCAGTAGGACAGGGTGGAACACTGAAGCTTTCTTT.

V is TRBV30 and J is TRBJ2-7; D unclear. The V end lost 3 bases, the J end lost 0 bases, and 15 bases lay between the germline ends. Germline V gene data show CDR1 as GTSNPN and CDR2 as SVGIG (reference sequence). The CDR3 runs 15 residues. As DNA, the CDR3 is TGTGCCTGGAGGATTCCAGGAAGCCCCTCCTACGAGCAGTACTTC. Protein: CAWRIPGSPSYEQYF.